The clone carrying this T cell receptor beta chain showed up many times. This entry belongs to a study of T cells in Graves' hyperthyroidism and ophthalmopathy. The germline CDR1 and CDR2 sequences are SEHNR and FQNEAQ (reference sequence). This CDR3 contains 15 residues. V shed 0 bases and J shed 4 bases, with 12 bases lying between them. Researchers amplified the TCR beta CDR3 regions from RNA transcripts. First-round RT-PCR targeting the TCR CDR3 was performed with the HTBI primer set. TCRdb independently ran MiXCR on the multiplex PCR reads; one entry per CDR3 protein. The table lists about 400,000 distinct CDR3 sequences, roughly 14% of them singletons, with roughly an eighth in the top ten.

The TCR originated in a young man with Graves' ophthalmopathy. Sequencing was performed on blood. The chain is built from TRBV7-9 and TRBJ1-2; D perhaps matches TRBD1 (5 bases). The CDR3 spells CASSLAGQGGYGYTF. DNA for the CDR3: TGTGCCAGCAGCTTAGCTGGGCAGGGAGGCTATGGCTACACCTTC.